Below, one TCR beta chain is given with its context. The sample belongs to a study of blood T cell repertoires in COVID-19. In the source study's methods: Amplification with reference gene primers provided the estimates of nucleated cell counts. The method was immunoSEQ multiplex PCR; TCRdb's version includes in-frame clones alone and lacks a portion of them. The DNA gave D and trimming, while V, J and clone size come from that table. Of roughly 7,200 clones detected, roughly 87% appear once; the ten largest clones hold around 9.3%. The sequenced sample was peripheral blood. This TCR was sampled from a man between 70 and 80 years old with active COVID-19.

DNA for the CDR3: TGTGCCAGCAGTCCTTGGGTCACCACTATCACAGATACGCAGTATTTT. Translation gives CASSPWVTTITDTQYF. J is TRBJ2-3 and V is TRBV27, with D unresolved. Germline V gene data show CDR1 as MNHEY and CDR2 as SMNVEV (reference sequence). This CDR3 spans 16 amino acids. V was shortened by 5 bases and J by 2 bases, with 17 bases between the two germline ends.